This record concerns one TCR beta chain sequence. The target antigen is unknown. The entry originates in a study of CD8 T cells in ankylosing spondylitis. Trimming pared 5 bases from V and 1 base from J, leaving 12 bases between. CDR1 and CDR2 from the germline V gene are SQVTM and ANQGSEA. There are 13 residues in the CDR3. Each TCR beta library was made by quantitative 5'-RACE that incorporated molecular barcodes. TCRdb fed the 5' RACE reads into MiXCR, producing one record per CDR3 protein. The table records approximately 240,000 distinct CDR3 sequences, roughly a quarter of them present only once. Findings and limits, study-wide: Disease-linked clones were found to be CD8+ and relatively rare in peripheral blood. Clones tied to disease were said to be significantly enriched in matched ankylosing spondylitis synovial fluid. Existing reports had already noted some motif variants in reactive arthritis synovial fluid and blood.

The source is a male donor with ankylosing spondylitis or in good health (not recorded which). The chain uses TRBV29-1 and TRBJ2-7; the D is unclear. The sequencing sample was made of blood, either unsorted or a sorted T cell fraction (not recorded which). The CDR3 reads CSVKRSESYEQYF. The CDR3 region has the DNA TGCAGCGTTAAGAGATCGGAGTCCTACGAGCAGTACTTC.